One T cell receptor beta chain is described in this entry. This sample is drawn from a study of PD-1 blockade in classical Hodgkin lymphoma. J was trimmed by 3 bases and V by 0 bases; bases with no gene match: 6. The CDR3 is made up of 15 amino acids. Per the germline V gene, CDR1 is SGHRS and CDR2 is YFSETQ. Clones were read by immunoSEQ multiplex PCR, and TCRdb kept only the in-frame ones, dropping some. This table holds about 31,000 clones, 60% to 80% found once. Every patient experienced relapse after autologous stem cell transplantation, and brentuximab vedotin exposure varied. This specimen was peripheral blood mononuclear cells (PBMCs), taken before the second cycle of nivolumab. The source of this sequence is a human donor with classical Hodgkin lymphoma. The chain employs TRBV5-1 and TRBJ2-7; 7 bases are a match to TRBD2. The CDR3 here is CASSLAGDYVYEQYF. CDR3 in DNA: TGCGCCAGCAGCTTGGCCGGGGACTACGTCTACGAGCAGTACTTC.